This entry features one TCR beta chain sequence. What it binds is not known. The sample belongs to a study of shared clonotypes between healthy human individuals. Sorted-subset replicate PCRs used around 220 ng DNA, approximately 33,000 T cell genomes. This table comes from immunoSEQ multiplex PCR, and its TCRdb copy is limited to in-frame clones, with some not included. The sample shows 1.6 million or so clones, approximately 98.5% of them seen only once. J gave up 4 bases and V 11 bases, and 10 bases lay outside the gene matches. The CDR3 consists of 14 residues. From germline, CDR1 is ENHRY and CDR2 SYGVKD. Findings of the study overall: It was observed that approximately 5% of naive CD4 clonotypes were shared across several donors. The study found lower generation probabilities in non-shared clonotypes than in those shared by all four donors.

Sequences were obtained from naive CD4+ T cells sorted from blood. Subset of the sample: CD45RA+ positively selected. The clonotype comes from a man younger than 45 in good health. The chain has TRBV10-3 and TRBJ2-1, with TRBD2 identical over 8 bases. CDR3 in DNA: TGTGCCGGGAGTAGCGGGACAACTTACAATGAGCAGTTCTTC. Protein sequence: CAGSSGTTYNEQFF.